This TCR beta chain derives from a study of shared clonotypes between healthy human individuals. Regarding the study as a whole: Limited genetic and exposure-history diversity came from having few donors.

Unsorted PBMC replicate PCRs drew on roughly 290 ng DNA, representing some 32,000 T cell genomes. Ten immunoSEQ deep assay plates were used to sequence unsorted PBMC DNA. Sequencing used immunoSEQ multiplex PCR; TCRdb keeps in-frame clones, though not all of them. Altogether some 500,000 clones are present, about 80% being singletons, with the ten largest covering roughly 12%. The donor population consisted of healthy HIV-negative adults with no recent acute infections or vaccinations. About this clone: Antigen: not known.

Germline V lookup: CDR1 MNHNY, CDR2 SVGAGI (reference sequence). Unmatched junction bases numbered 10, after V lost 10 bases and J lost 4 bases. The length of the CDR3 is 14 residues. V usage is TRBV6-6 and J usage is TRBJ2-1, with 7 positions matching TRBD1. Specimen: PBMCs. The receptor was isolated from a woman in her 40s in good health. Some clones in this sample may be carry-over from other donors' samples. The DNA for the CDR3 is TGTGCCACCCAGAGACAGGGTAGTTACAATGAGCAGTTCTTC. Protein product: CATQRQGSYNEQFF.